Listed below are T cell receptor beta chains from one sample, sequenced in a study of cytomegalovirus exposure and HLA in healthy donors. Measured with immunoSEQ multiplex PCR; TCRdb has only the in-frame clones, and not every one. This sample carries around 92,000 clones, under 80% of them seen once, and the ten largest clones take roughly 8.4%. The sequencing input was PBMCs. These receptors originate from a human donor in good health. Both conserved end residues are part of each CDR3. Fields, in order: J gene, CDR3 length, V gene, D gene, clone size, CDR3 protein, CDR3 DNA. D genes are given only for firm matches. Only some rows state a clone size, as once, few, many or a class for expanded clones.

>TRBJ1-1|14|TRBV5-1|TRBD1|once
CASSTAGQGEEAFF
TGCGCCAGCAGCACGGCGGGACAGGGGGAGGAAGCTTTCTTT
>TRBJ1-4|14|TRBV19|.|few
CASSMTREAEKLFF
TGTGCCAGTAGTATGACCCGAGAGGCTGAAAAACTGTTTTTT
>TRBJ2-7|11|TRBV7-9|.|.
CSSSPPYEQYF
TGTTCCAGCAGCCCTCCCTACGAGCAGTACTTC
>TRBJ1-2|13|TRBV10-3|.|.
CAIRGQGTNGYTF
TGTGCCATCAGAGGGCAGGGCACTAATGGCTACACCTTC
>TRBJ1-4|16|TRBV7-6|.|.
CASSLVVRGSVEKLFF
TGTGCCAGCAGCTTAGTGGTGCGAGGGAGCGTTGAAAAACTGTTTTTT
>TRBJ2-1|16|TRBV2|TRBD1|.
CASRGGQGSSYNEQFF
TGTGCCAGCAGGGGGGGACAGGGATCCTCTTACAATGAGCAGTTCTTC
>TRBJ1-5|16|TRBV4-2|.|.
CASSQEQVRSNQPQHF
TGTGCCAGCAGCCAAGAGCAGGTTAGGAGCAATCAGCCCCAGCATTTT
>TRBJ2-1|15|TRBV7-6|TRBD2|.
CASSLGLAGGVEQFF
TGTGCCAGCAGCTTGGGACTAGCGGGGGGGGTGGAGCAGTTCTTC
>TRBJ2-7|14|TRBV10-2|TRBD1|.
CASSWSGGDYEQYF
TGCGCCAGCAGTTGGTCAGGGGGCGACTACGAGCAGTACTTC
>TRBJ2-3|13|TRBV7-9|.|once
CASSLAGVDTQYF
TGTGCCAGCAGCTTAGCAGGGGTGGATACGCAGTATTTT
>TRBJ2-1|14|TRBV5-8|TRBD2|once
CASSLGLAGNEQFF
TGTGCCAGCAGCTTGGGACTAGCCGGCAATGAGCAGTTCTTC
>TRBJ1-1|10|TRBV6-1|.|.
CAGEETEAFF
TGTGCCGGGGAGGAAACTGAAGCTTTCTTT
>TRBJ2-1|19|TRBV2|TRBD2|few
CASSETGLAGPSSYNEQFF
TGTGCCAGCAGCGAGACGGGACTAGCGGGGCCCAGCTCCTACAATGAGCAGTTCTTC
>TRBJ1-1|15|TRBV6-5|.|.
CASSRSQWGGTEAFF
TGTGCCAGCAGCCGAAGCCAATGGGGGGGGACTGAAGCTTTCTTT
>TRBJ2-7|14|TRBV29-1|TRBD1|.
CSVGTGVDGYEQYF
TGCAGCGTGGGGACAGGGGTCGATGGTTACGAGCAGTACTTC
>TRBJ2-3|13|TRBV11-3|.|once
CASSLGRTDTQYF
TGTGCCAGCAGCTTAGGGCGCACAGATACGCAGTATTTT
>TRBJ1-1|13|TRBV7-9|.|.
CASSPIVQTEAFF
TGTGCCAGCAGCCCCATTGTACAAACTGAAGCTTTCTTT
>TRBJ2-1|17|TRBV29-1|.|once
CSVEGTAEFSSYNEQFF
TGCAGCGTTGAAGGGACAGCGGAATTTAGCTCCTACAATGAGCAGTTCTTC
>TRBJ1-4|14|TRBV7-2|TRBD1|.
CASSHDRAKEKLFF
TGTGCCAGCAGCCACGACAGGGCGAAGGAAAAACTGTTTTTT
>TRBJ2-1|16|TRBV9|TRBD2|.
CASSARLAGGGNEQFF
TGTGCCAGCAGCGCCAGACTAGCGGGAGGGGGAAATGAGCAGTTCTTC
>TRBJ1-6|15|TRBV14|TRBD1|.
CASSQVTGGNSPLHF
TGTGCCAGCAGCCAAGTTACAGGGGGAAATTCACCCCTCCACTTT
>TRBJ2-7|13|TRBV6-6|.|.
CASSYGAGSEQYF
TGTGCCAGCAGTTACGGAGCGGGTAGCGAGCAGTACTTC
>TRBJ2-1|12|TRBV28|.|.
CASIKSGSEQFF
TGTGCCAGCATTAAAAGCGGGTCTGAGCAGTTCTTC
>TRBJ2-7|19|TRBV27|TRBD1|.
CASSVSGTGKILGSYEQYF
TGTGCCAGCAGTGTCTCCGGGACAGGGAAAATCCTGGGTTCCTACGAGCAGTACTTC
>TRBJ2-1|14|TRBV2|.|.
CASTIRDLEFEQFF
TGTGCCAGCACAATTCGGGATCTGGAGTTTGAGCAGTTCTTC
>TRBJ1-5|19|TRBV23-1|.|.
CASSQYHSLGTPAGQPQHF
TGCGCCAGCAGTCAATACCACTCCCTTGGGACTCCGGCGGGTCAGCCCCAGCATTTT
>TRBJ2-7|14|TRBV5-1|.|.
CASSFEGVRYEQYF
TGCGCCAGCAGCTTTGAAGGGGTTCGATACGAGCAGTACTTC
>TRBJ2-1|15|TRBV7-8|.|.
CASSPRTATYNEQFF
TGTGCCAGCAGCCCGCGGACTGCCACATACAATGAGCAGTTCTTC
>TRBJ1-6|15|TRBV6-5|TRBD1|.
CASSYSGTGGSPLHF
TGTGCCAGCAGTTACTCGGGGACAGGAGGCTCACCCCTCCACTTT
>TRBJ1-5|15|TRBV9|TRBD1|once
CASSTQGRRDQPQHF
TGTGCCAGCAGCACACAGGGGCGGCGGGATCAGCCCCAGCATTTT
>TRBJ2-2|16|TRBV7-8|TRBD1|.
CASSFSLTGTAGELFF
TGTGCCAGCAGCTTCAGCCTAACCGGGACAGCGGGGGAGCTGTTTTTT
>TRBJ2-7|13|TRBV6-5|TRBD1|.
CASRGQGLYEQYF
TGTGCCAGCAGGGGACAGGGGCTCTACGAGCAGTACTTC
>TRBJ2-7|16|TRBV5-6|.|.
CASSLVVQGSSYEQYF
TGTGCCAGCAGCTTGGTGGTGCAGGGGAGTTCCTACGAGCAGTACTTC
>TRBJ2-5|18|TRBV5-1|TRBD2|once
CASSLSPQRGRYQETQYF
TGCGCCAGCAGCTTGAGCCCTCAGCGGGGAAGGTACCAAGAGACCCAGTACTTC
>TRBJ2-2|17|TRBV7-6|TRBD2|.
CASSLASSGMNTGELFF
TGTGCCAGCAGCTTAGCGTCGAGCGGGATGAACACCGGGGAGCTGTTTTTT
>TRBJ2-7|13|TRBV29-1|TRBD1|few
CSARGDSPYEQYF
TGCAGCGCCCGAGGGGACAGCCCCTACGAGCAGTACTTC
>TRBJ1-6|13|TRBV19|.|.
CASSPGLRSPLHF
TGTGCCAGTAGTCCGGGACTCCGTTCACCCCTCCACTTT
>TRBJ1-5|14|TRBV2|.|.
CASSDRHINQPQHF
TGTGCCAGCAGTGACAGACACATCAATCAGCCCCAGCATTTT
>TRBJ2-7|15|TRBV9|TRBD2|.
CASSVDPSGSYEQYF
TGTGCCAGCAGCGTAGATCCTAGCGGATCCTACGAGCAGTACTTC
>TRBJ2-7|16|TRBV30|TRBD1|once
CAWSVRGDRVPYEQYF
TGTGCCTGGAGTGTACGAGGGGACAGAGTACCTTACGAGCAGTACTTC
>TRBJ2-3|17|TRBV9|TRBD1|few
CASSVEIVRGTTDTQYF
TGTGCCAGCAGCGTAGAGATCGTCAGGGGGACCACAGATACGCAGTATTTT
>TRBJ1-5|14|TRBV5-6|.|.
CASSYSGFHQPQHF
TGTGCCAGCAGTTATTCCGGGTTTCATCAGCCCCAGCATTTT
>TRBJ2-7|13|TRBV2|.|.
CASERDIGDEQYF
TGTGCCAGCGAACGGGACATCGGGGACGAGCAGTACTTC
>TRBJ1-2|15|TRBV9|TRBD1|.
CASSVGPGGNYGYTF
TGTGCCAGCAGCGTAGGCCCAGGGGGTAACTATGGCTACACCTTC
>TRBJ1-3|13|TRBV5-1|.|few
CASSLDTGNTIYF
TGCGCCAGCAGCTTGGACACTGGAAACACCATATATTTT
>TRBJ1-2|16|TRBV29-1|TRBD1|few
CSVRGDRVRGGYGYTF
TGCAGCGTTCGCGGGGACAGGGTTAGAGGTGGCTATGGCTACACCTTC
>TRBJ1-3|16|TRBV6-5|.|.
CASSYGSRDSGNTIYF
TGTGCCAGCAGTTATGGTAGCAGGGACTCTGGAAACACCATATATTTT
>TRBJ2-7|15|TRBV14|.|.
CASSRTAIRGVEQYF
TGTGCCAGCAGCCGGACAGCCATCCGTGGTGTCGAGCAGTACTTC
>TRBJ1-5|13|TRBV1|.|.
CTSKPGSNQPQHF
TGCACCAGCAAGCCGGGAAGTAATCAGCCCCAGCATTTT
>TRBJ2-2|14|TRBV13|.|.
CASSWGMATGELFF
TGTGCCAGCAGCTGGGGCATGGCCACCGGGGAGCTGTTTTTT